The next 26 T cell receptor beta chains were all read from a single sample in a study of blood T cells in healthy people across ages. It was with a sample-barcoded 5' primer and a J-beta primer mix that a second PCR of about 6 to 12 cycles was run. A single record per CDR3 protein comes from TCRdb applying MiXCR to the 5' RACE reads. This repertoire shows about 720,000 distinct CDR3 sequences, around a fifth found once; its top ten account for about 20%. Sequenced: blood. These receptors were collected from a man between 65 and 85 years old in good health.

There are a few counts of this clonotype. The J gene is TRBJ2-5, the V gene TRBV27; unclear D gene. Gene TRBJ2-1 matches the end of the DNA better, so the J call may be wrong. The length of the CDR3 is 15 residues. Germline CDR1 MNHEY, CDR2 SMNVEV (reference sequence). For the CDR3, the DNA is TGTGCCAGCAGCCCTGGCTTGGGTAAGGGCAATGAGCAGTTCTTC. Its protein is CASSPGLGKGNEQFF.

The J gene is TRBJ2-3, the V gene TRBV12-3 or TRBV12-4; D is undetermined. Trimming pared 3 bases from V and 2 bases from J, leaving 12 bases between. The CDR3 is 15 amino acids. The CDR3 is CASSFGSIITDTQYF. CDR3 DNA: TGTGCCAGCAGTTTCGGCTCCATCATCACAGATACGCAGTATTTT.

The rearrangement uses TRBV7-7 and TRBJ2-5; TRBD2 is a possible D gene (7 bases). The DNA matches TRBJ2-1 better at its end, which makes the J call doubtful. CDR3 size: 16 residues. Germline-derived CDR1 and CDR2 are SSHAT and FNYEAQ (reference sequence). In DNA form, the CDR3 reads TGTGCCAGCAGCTCCCTGGGGGGGGGGCGTGCCCCTGAGCAGTTCTTC. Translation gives CASSSLGGGRAPEQFF.

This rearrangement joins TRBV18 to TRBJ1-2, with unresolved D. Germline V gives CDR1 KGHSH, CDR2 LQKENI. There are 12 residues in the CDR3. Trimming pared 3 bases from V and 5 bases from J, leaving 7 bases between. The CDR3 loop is CASSPNGYGYTF. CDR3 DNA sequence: TGTGCCAGCTCACCGAACGGGTATGGCTACACCTTC.

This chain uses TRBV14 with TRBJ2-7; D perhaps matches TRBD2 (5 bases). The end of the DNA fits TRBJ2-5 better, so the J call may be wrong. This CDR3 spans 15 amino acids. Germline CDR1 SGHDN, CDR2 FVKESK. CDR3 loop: CASSQDPGSFGTQYF. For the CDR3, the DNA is TGTGCCAGCAGCCAAGATCCTGGGAGCTTTGGGACCCAGTACTTC.

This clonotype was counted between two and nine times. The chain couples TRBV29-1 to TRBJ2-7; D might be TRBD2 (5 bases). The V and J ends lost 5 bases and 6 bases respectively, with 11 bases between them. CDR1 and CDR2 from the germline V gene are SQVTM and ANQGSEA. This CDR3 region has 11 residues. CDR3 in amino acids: CSVPRGGEQYV. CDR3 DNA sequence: TGCAGCGTTCCCCGGGGTGGCGAGCAGTACGTC.

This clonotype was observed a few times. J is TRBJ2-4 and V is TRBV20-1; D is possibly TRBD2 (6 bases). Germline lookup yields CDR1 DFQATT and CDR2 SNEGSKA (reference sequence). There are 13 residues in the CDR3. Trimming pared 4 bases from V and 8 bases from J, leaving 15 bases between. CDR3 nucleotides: TGCAGTGCTATTAGCGGACGAGTAGACATTCAGTACTTC. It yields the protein CSAISGRVDIQYF.

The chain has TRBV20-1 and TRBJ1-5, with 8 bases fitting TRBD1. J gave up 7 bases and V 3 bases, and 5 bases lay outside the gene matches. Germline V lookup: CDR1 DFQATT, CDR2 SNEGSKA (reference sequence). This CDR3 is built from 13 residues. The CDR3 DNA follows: TGCAGTGCTAGGGACAGGGCCGAGCAGCCCCAGCATTTT. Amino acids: CSARDRAEQPQHF.

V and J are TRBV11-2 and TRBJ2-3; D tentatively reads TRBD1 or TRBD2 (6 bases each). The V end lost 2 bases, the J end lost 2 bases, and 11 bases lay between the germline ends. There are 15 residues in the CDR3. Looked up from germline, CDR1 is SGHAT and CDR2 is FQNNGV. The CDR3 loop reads CASSLTGRPTDTQYF. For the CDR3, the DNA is TGTGCCAGCAGCTTAACAGGGAGGCCCACAGATACGCAGTATTTT.

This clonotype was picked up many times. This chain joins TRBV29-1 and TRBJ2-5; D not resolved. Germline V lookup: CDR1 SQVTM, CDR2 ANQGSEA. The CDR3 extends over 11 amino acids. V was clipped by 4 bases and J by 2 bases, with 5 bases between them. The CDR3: CSVGEQETQYF. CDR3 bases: TGCAGCGTTGGGGAACAAGAGACCCAGTACTTC.

The DNA for the CDR3 is TGTGCCAGCAGCCCTTTGACGGTAGCCAAAAACATTCAGTACTTC. It encodes CASSPLTVAKNIQYF. The chain is built from TRBV6-5 and TRBJ2-4; D not resolved. Germline CDR1 reads MNHEY; CDR2 reads SVGAGI. There are 15 residues in the CDR3. The germline V and J ends were trimmed by 6 bases and 0 bases, with 12 bases remaining between them.

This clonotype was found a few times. The CDR3 nucleotides are TGTGCCAGCAGCTCAATCCATAGCGGGGGGGCTGATACGCAGTATTTT. Encoded protein: CASSSIHSGGADTQYF. V is TRBV5-5 and J is TRBJ2-3; 11 bases line up with TRBD2. Trimming at V came to 3 bases and at J to 6 bases, leaving 9 bases not matched to a gene. Germline lookup yields CDR1 SGHKS and CDR2 YYEKEE (reference sequence). The CDR3 runs to 16 residues.

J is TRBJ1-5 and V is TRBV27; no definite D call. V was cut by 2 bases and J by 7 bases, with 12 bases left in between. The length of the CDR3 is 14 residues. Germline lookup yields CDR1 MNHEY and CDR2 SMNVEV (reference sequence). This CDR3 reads CASSLNVFSQPQHF. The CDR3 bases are TGTGCCAGCAGTTTAAATGTTTTCAGCCAGCCCCAGCATTTT.

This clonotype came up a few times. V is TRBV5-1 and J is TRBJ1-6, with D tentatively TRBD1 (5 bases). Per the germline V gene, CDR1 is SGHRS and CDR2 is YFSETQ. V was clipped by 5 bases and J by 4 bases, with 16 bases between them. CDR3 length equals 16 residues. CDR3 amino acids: CASSLGRDRYNSPLHF. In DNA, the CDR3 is TGCGCCAGCAGTCTCGGACGGGACCGATATAATTCACCCCTCCACTTT.

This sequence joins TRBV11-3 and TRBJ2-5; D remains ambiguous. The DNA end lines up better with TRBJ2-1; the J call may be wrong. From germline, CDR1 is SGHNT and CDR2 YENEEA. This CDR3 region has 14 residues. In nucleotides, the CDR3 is TGTGCCAGCAGCTTAGATATGCAGAGAGATGAGCAGTTCTTC. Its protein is CASSLDMQRDEQFF.

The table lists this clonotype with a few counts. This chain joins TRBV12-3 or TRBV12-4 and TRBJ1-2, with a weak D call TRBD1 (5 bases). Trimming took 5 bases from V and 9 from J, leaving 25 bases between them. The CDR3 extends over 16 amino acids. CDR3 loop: CASSPPRGVAHSSYTF. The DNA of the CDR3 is TGTGCCAGCAGTCCCCCCCGGGGCGTGGCCCACTCTAGCTACACCTTC.

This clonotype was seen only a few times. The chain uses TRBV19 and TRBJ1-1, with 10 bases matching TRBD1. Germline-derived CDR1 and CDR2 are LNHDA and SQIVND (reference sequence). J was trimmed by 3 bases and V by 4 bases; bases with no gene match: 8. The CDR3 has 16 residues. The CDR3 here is CASSSPTGGEYTEAFF. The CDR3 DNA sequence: TGTGCCAGTAGTAGTCCGACAGGGGGCGAGTACACTGAAGCTTTCTTT. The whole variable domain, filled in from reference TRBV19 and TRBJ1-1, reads DGGITQSPKYLFRKEGQNVTLSCEQNLNHDAMYWYRQDPGQGLRLIYYSQIVNDFQKGDIAEGYSVSREKKESFPLTVTSAQKNPTAFYLCASSSPTGGEYTEAFFGQGTRLTVV.

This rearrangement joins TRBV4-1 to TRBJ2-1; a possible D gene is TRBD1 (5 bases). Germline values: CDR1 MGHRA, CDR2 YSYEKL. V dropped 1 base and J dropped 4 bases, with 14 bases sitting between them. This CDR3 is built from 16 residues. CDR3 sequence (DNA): TGCGCCAGCAGCCAAGTTTTAGGGGCGATATACAATGAGCAGTTCTTC. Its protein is CASSQVLGAIYNEQFF.

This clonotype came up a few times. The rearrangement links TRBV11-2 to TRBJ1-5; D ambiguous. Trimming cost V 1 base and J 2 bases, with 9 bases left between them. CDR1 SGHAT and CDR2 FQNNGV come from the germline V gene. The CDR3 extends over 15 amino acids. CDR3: CASSLGLVGNQPQHF. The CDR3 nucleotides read TGTGCCAGCAGCTTAGGCCTGGTGGGCAATCAGCCCCAGCATTTT.

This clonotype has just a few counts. The CDR3 nucleotides read TGCAGTGCCCATGGACAGTTAGCCTACAATGAGCAGTTCTTC. It encodes CSAHGQLAYNEQFF. This chain links TRBV20-1 with TRBJ2-1, with a possible D match to TRBD1 (6 bases). The CDR3 consists of 14 residues. The V gene's germline CDR1 is DFQATT and CDR2 SNEGSKA (reference sequence). V was shortened by 6 bases and J by 2 bases, with 14 bases between the two germline ends.

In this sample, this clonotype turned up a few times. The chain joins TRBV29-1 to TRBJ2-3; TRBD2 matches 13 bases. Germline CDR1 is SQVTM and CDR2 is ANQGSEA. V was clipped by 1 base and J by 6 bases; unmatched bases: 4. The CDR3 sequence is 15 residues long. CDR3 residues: CSVEGGLAGMDTQYF. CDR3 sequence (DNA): TGCAGCGTTGAAGGGGGACTAGCGGGGATGGATACGCAGTATTTT.

CDR3 in DNA: TGCAGTGCTGGGGGACAGGGGTTTGCAACTAATGAAAAACTGTTTTTT. Translation gives CSAGGQGFATNEKLFF. The chain uses TRBV20-1 and TRBJ1-4, with 10 bases fitting TRBD1. V trimming: 5 bases; J trimming: 0 bases; junction bases outside the gene matches: 6. This CDR3 region has 16 residues. CDR1 and CDR2 (germline): DFQATT, SNEGSKA (reference sequence).

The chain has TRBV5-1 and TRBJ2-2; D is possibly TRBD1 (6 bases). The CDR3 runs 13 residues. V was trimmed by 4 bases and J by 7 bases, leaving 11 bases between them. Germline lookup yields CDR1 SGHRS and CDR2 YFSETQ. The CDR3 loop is CASSPGHVGELFF. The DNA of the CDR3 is TGCGCCAGCAGCCCGGGACACGTCGGGGAGCTGTTTTTT.

Here the CDR3 DNA reads TGTGCCAGCAGCACGGGACTAGCGGGGACCACAGATACGCAGTATTTT. It encodes CASSTGLAGTTDTQYF. The rearrangement joins TRBV7-3 to TRBJ2-3; 13 nucleotides match TRBD2. The CDR3 covers 16 residues. CDR1 and CDR2 (germline): SGHTA, FQGTGA. After removal of 5 bases from V and 2 bases from J, the junction contained 4 bases not matched to a gene.

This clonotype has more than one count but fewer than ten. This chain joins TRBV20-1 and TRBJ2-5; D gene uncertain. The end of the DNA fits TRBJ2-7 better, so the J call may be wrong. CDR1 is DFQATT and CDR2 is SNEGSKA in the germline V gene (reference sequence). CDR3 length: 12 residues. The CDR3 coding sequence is TGCAGTGCTAGGGGCAGCACCTACGAGCAGTACTTC. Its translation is CSARGSTYEQYF.

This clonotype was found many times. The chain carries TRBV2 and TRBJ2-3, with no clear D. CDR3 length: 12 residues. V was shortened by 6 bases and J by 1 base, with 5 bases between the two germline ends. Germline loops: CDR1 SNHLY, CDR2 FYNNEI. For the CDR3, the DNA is TGTGCCAGCAGCTACGGCACAGATACGCAGTATTTT. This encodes CASSYGTDTQYF.